These 22 T cell receptor beta chains were all obtained from the same sample, sequenced in a study of CD8 T cells in Susac syndrome. An input of about 0.45 to 1 ug of RNA was subjected to reverse transcription using random hexamers. A single record per CDR3 protein comes from TCRdb applying MiXCR to the immunoSEQ multiplex PCR reads. Of 150,000 or so distinct CDR3 sequences listed, around 95% are singletons. Sequencing was carried out using CD8+ T cells from PBMCs. The source is a human donor with multiple sclerosis.

The rearrangement links TRBV20-1 to TRBJ2-7, with 11 bases lining up with TRBD2. V trimming: 3 bases; J trimming: 12 bases; junction bases outside the gene matches: 19. Germline V gene data show CDR1 as DFQATT and CDR2 as SNEGSKA (reference sequence). The CDR3 spans 16 residues. Written as DNA, the CDR3 is TGCAGTGCTAGCGACCCTAGCGGGGGGCCCAGTTCAGGCGGGTACTTC. Residues: CSASDPSGGPSSGGYF.

This chain links TRBV30 with TRBJ2-1; D might be TRBD2 (6 bases). The germline gives CDR1 GTSNPN, CDR2 SVGIG (reference sequence). This CDR3 region has 12 residues. V lost 8 bases to trimming and J lost 8 bases, with 16 bases between them. The CDR3: CAGGVGGDEQFF. CDR3 sequence (DNA): TGTGCCGGAGGGGTCGGCGGGGATGAGCAGTTCTTC.

V gene TRBV6-5 combines with J gene TRBJ2-5; TRBD1 matches at 7 bases. Trimming at V came to 2 bases and at J to 0 bases, leaving 3 bases not matched to a gene. This CDR3 is built from 15 residues. Germline CDR1 is MNHEY and CDR2 is SVGAGI. This CDR3 reads CASSYRGTDQETQYF. CDR3 DNA sequence: TGTGCCAGCAGTTACCGAGGGACAGACCAAGAGACCCAGTACTTC.

This chain joins TRBV4-1 and TRBJ2-3; 7 positions match TRBD1. This CDR3 comprises 17 residues. The V segment lost 1 base and the J segment 2 bases; nucleotides outside the gene matches: 9. Germline CDR1 reads MGHRA; CDR2 reads YSYEKL. The CDR3 sequence is CASSQGTGTENTDTQYF. The CDR3 DNA reads as TGCGCCAGCAGCCAAGGCACCGGGACAGAAAACACAGATACGCAGTATTTT.

The V and J genes are TRBV14 and TRBJ2-5; D is unclear. The CDR3 length is 14 residues. The germline V gene has CDR1 SGHDN and CDR2 FVKESK. V was cut by 1 base and J by 5 bases, with 11 bases left in between. The CDR3 protein is CASSQGSFRETQYF. The CDR3 region has the DNA TGTGCCAGCAGCCAAGGGTCCTTCCGGGAGACCCAGTACTTC.

The chain recombines TRBV7-6 with TRBJ2-3, with 7 bases lining up with TRBD2. Per germline, CDR1 SGHVS and CDR2 FNYEAQ. Trimming removed 5 bases from V and 0 bases from J; junction bases left unmatched: 11. This CDR3 spans 17 amino acids. The CDR3 nucleotides read TGTGCCAGCAGCAAGCTAGCGGCTACGCCTAGCACAGATACGCAGTATTTT. Its translation is CASSKLAATPSTDTQYF.

The rearrangement joins TRBV29-1 to TRBJ1-2, with no clear D. Trimming cost V 5 bases and J 4 bases, with 11 bases left between them. The V gene's germline CDR1 is SQVTM and CDR2 ANQGSEA. This CDR3 spans 12 amino acids. The CDR3: CSVLEFSYGYTF. The DNA of the CDR3 is TGCAGCGTTTTGGAATTTAGCTATGGCTACACCTTC.

This chain uses TRBV3-1 with TRBJ2-7, with D possibly TRBD2 on 6 matching bases. The CDR3 is made up of 17 amino acids. Trimming cost V 4 bases and J 4 bases, with 23 bases left between them. In germline, CDR1 is LGHDT, CDR2 YNNKEL (reference sequence). The CDR3 nucleotides read TGTGCCAGCAGCCCCGACGGGGGATATAGAAGGAGTTACGAGCAGTACTTC. It translates to CASSPDGGYRRSYEQYF.

This chain joins TRBV3-1 and TRBJ2-7; 8 nucleotides align to TRBD2. V lost 1 base, J lost 1 base, and 6 bases stayed unmatched. Germline CDR1 LGHDT, CDR2 YNNKEL (reference sequence). CDR3 length equals 16 residues. This chain's CDR3 is CASSQVVAGLSYEQYF. CDR3 nucleotides: TGTGCCAGCAGCCAAGTTGTAGCGGGGCTTTCCTACGAGCAGTACTTC.

The chain carries TRBV20-1 and TRBJ2-1; TRBD1 aligns across 7 bases. Germline values: CDR1 DFQATT, CDR2 SNEGSKA (reference sequence). J lost 3 bases, V lost 0 bases, and 11 bases had no gene match. This CDR3 is 17 amino acids long. Here the CDR3 DNA reads TGCAGTGCTAGAGATACAGGGGCAAAGCCTATCTACAATGAGCAGTTCTTC. Translating it yields CSARDTGAKPIYNEQFF.

In DNA, the CDR3 is TGTGCCACCAGTCGGACAGGGGGGGCTGAAGCTTTCTTT. It yields the protein CATSRTGGAEAFF. V usage is TRBV15 and J usage is TRBJ1-1; 10 nucleotides agree with TRBD1. The CDR3 is made up of 13 amino acids. CDR1 and CDR2 (germline): LNHNV, YYDKDF (reference sequence). With 6 bases clipped from V and 6 bases from J, the junction kept 4 bases outside the gene matches.

On this clonotype: A read error may produce the germline difference seen at one junction end. This chain connects TRBV19 to TRBJ1-2; unclear D gene. Germline CDR1 reads LNHDA; CDR2 reads SQIVND (reference sequence). The CDR3 extends over 11 amino acids. In DNA, the CDR3 is TGTGCCGGTAGTTCGGGCTATGGCTACACCTTC. It encodes CAGSSGYGYTF.

V and J are TRBV7-3 and TRBJ1-1, with D unresolved. Trimming took off 1 base at V and 5 bases at J, with 8 bases between the two ends. CDR3 size: 13 residues. CDR1 and CDR2 from the germline V gene are SGHTA and FQGTGA. CDR3 DNA sequence: TGTGCCAGCAGCTTAAAGTATGGGACTGAAGCTTTCTTT. Translation: CASSLKYGTEAFF.

V is TRBV27 and J is TRBJ2-1; D possibly corresponds to TRBD1 (5 bases). V was pared by 0 bases and J by 11 bases, with 11 bases between. Germline V CDR1 and CDR2: MNHEY, SMNVEV (reference sequence). CDR3 length: 13 amino acids. The CDR3 reads CASSLSGPTKQFF. The CDR3 region has the DNA TGTGCCAGCAGTTTATCGGGGCCCACGAAGCAGTTCTTC.

This clonotype was recorded only once. V gene TRBV6-6 combines with J gene TRBJ2-5, with D possibly matching TRBD1 (5 bases). Germline CDR1 and CDR2: MNHNY and SVGAGI (reference sequence). V dropped 6 bases and J dropped 4 bases, with 12 bases sitting between them. CDR3 length equals 13 residues. CDR3 loop: CASSHRGAETQYF. For the CDR3, the DNA is TGTGCCAGCAGCCACCGTGGGGCAGAGACCCAGTACTTC.

The table lists this clonotype with a count of one. CDR3 in amino acids: CASSSTTVGMYNEQFF. As DNA, the CDR3 is TGTGCCAGCAGTTCCACGACCGTGGGGATGTACAATGAGCAGTTCTTC. The chain carries TRBV28 and TRBJ2-1, with D unclear. V shed 4 bases and J shed 4 bases, with 17 bases lying between them. Germline loops: CDR1 MDHEN, CDR2 SYDVKM. The CDR3 length is 16 residues.

This chain connects TRBV12-3 or TRBV12-4 to TRBJ2-1, with a tentative D call TRBD2 (6 bases). The V and J ends lost 5 bases and 4 bases respectively, with 15 bases between them. The CDR3 covers 15 residues. DNA for the CDR3: TGTGCCAGCAGTGAGCCCCGTGGGGGGTACAATGAGCAGTTCTTC. This gives the protein CASSEPRGGYNEQFF.

CDR3 region: CAWSGAPRGADTQYF. The CDR3 coding sequence is TGTGCCTGGAGTGGAGCCCCACGAGGAGCAGATACGCAGTATTTT. The chain combines TRBV30 with TRBJ2-3; no firm D call. Trimming shortened V by 1 base and J by 4 bases, and 15 bases separated the two germline ends. The CDR3 consists of 15 residues. CDR1 GTSNPN and CDR2 SVGIG come from the germline V gene (reference sequence).

The chain recombines TRBV6-5 with TRBJ2-7, with D hard to call. Germline V CDR1 and CDR2: MNHEY, SVGAGI. Trimming pared 2 bases from V and 0 bases from J, leaving 11 bases between. The length of the CDR3 is 15 residues. CDR3 region: CASSYRAAPSYEQYF. The CDR3, as DNA: TGTGCCAGCAGTTACCGGGCAGCCCCCTCCTACGAGCAGTACTTC.

The genes are TRBV7-9 and TRBJ2-7; a possible D gene is TRBD2 (7 bases). V lost 4 bases, J lost 1 base, and 20 bases lay in between. The CDR3 sequence is 17 residues long. From germline, CDR1 is SEHNR and CDR2 FQNEAQ (reference sequence). The CDR3 DNA reads TGTGCCAGCAGCTCCGATCTGAGGCGGGGGCGTTCCTACGAGCAGTACTTC. Protein: CASSSDLRRGRSYEQYF.

CDR3 region: CASSSTQAGTGPNYGYTF. DNA for the CDR3: TGTGCCAGCAGTTCAACTCAGGCTGGGACAGGGCCTAACTATGGCTACACCTTC. The gene calls are TRBV6-5 and TRBJ1-2, with 9 bases lining up with TRBD1. V shed 4 bases and J 0 bases; nucleotides not matched to a gene: 12. The CDR3 is made up of 18 amino acids. Germline CDR1 is MNHEY and CDR2 is SVGAGI.

This chain uses TRBV5-1 with TRBJ2-1; TRBD1 is a possible D gene (5 bases). The V gene lost 2 bases and the J gene lost 4 bases, with 10 bases spanning the gap. This CDR3 contains 14 residues. Germline V gene data show CDR1 as SGHRS and CDR2 as YFSETQ. The CDR3 here is CASSFLDNYNEQFF. In DNA form, the CDR3 reads TGCGCCAGCAGCTTCCTGGACAATTACAATGAGCAGTTCTTC.